The source of this TCR beta chain is a study of PD-L1 blockade in urothelial cancer. Whole-study context: Patients' prior chemotherapy regimens numbered 0 to 3. Timepoints chosen for blood analysis were 3 weeks (second dose) and 6 weeks after treatment start. The study's findings and limits: Those with durable benefit had larger increases in tumor-associated blood clones at 3 weeks.

Each PCR contained spiked-in synthetic TCR analog templates. The repertoire was sequenced with immunoSEQ multiplex PCR; TCRdb's copy has only in-frame clones and lacks some. The sample holds tens of thousands of clones; around four fifths are singletons and the top ten take roughly 4.5%. The V segment lost 0 bases and the J segment 5 bases; nucleotides outside the gene matches: 4. The CDR3 totals 14 residues. The germline gives CDR1 SGHRS, CDR2 YFSETQ. This clone was observed a few times. Its antigen remains unidentified. The J gene is TRBJ1-1, the V gene TRBV5-1; 7 bases are a match to TRBD1. Sequencing used PBMCs, obtained around atezolizumab (anti-PD-L1) treatment. The sequence derives from a man between 65 and 80 years old with urothelial cancer. The CDR3 here is CASSLETGRTEAFF. The CDR3 coding sequence is TGCGCCAGCAGCTTGGAGACAGGGCGTACTGAAGCTTTCTTT. The full variable domain, with the rest looked up from reference TRBV5-1 and TRBJ1-1, is KAGVTQTPRYLIKTRGQQVTLSCSPISGHRSVSWYQQTPGQGLQFLFEYFSETQRNKGNFPGRFSGRQFSNSRSEMNVSTLELGDSALYLCASSLETGRTEAFFGQGTRLTVV.